This TCR beta chain derives from a study of cytomegalovirus exposure and HLA in healthy donors. Concerning this clone itself: Its antigen is unknown.

PCR amplification relied on 60 Vbeta primers (plus 13 Jbeta primers). Profiled with immunoSEQ multiplex PCR; TCRdb holds only in-frame clones, not every one. The table includes more than 150,000 clones, around 83% detected once. Findings of the study overall: It was 150 to 200 TCR beta chains that were listed as cytomegalovirus-associated.

Sequencing was carried out using PBMCs. The TCR sequence derives from a man between 50 and 59 years old in good health and CMV-seronegative.

The CDR3 sequence: CASSSSGGTEAFF. DNA of the CDR3: TGTGCCAGCAGCTCCTCAGGGGGTACTGAAGCTTTCTTT. The chain carries TRBV7-3 and TRBJ1-1; 7 bases align to TRBD1. Trimming took 4 bases from V and 5 from J; bases not matched to a gene: 4. Per germline, CDR1 SGHTA and CDR2 FQGTGA. CDR3 length: 13 amino acids.